This TCR beta chain was observed in a study of blood T cells in healthy people across ages. The table lists this clonotype with a few counts. Its antigen is not known. Notes on the study in general: A strong correlation between TCR beta diversity and naive T cell percentage was seen.

Primed by a sample-barcoded 5' primer and a J-beta primer mix, a second PCR proceeded for about 6 to 11 cycles. MiXCR, applied by TCRdb to the 5' RACE reads, yields one record per CDR3 protein. In the table there are roughly 790,000 distinct CDR3 sequences, roughly 44% of which are singletons. Material: blood. The source is an older woman in good health.

This CDR3 is CASSRRKQETQYF. For the CDR3, the DNA is TGTGCCAGCAGTCGGCGTAAACAAGAGACCCAGTACTTC. The chain recombines TRBV28 with TRBJ2-5, with no clear D. The CDR3 is 13 residues long. The V gene lost 5 bases and the J gene lost 2 bases, with 9 bases spanning the gap. Germline V gene lookup returns CDR1 MDHEN and CDR2 SYDVKM.